Included here is one T cell receptor beta chain sequence, with context. The antigen is not known. These data originate in a study of T cells after yellow fever vaccination. Study-wide points: Once the booster was given, most primary-vaccination clones reappeared, at just under 98% for CD4 and around 90% for CD8. FACS-sorted repertoires could harbor abundant contaminating bulk-population clonotypes.

A universal primer site and UMIs were added as TCR cDNA was made by 5'RACE template switching. From the 5' RACE reads, TCRdb called clonotypes with MiXCR, one entry per CDR3 protein. The table shows 620,000 or so distinct CDR3 sequences, with 17% occurring only once. Germline V gene sequence: CDR1 LNHDA, CDR2 SQIVND (reference sequence). V was clipped by 5 bases and J by 4 bases; unmatched bases: 3. The CDR3 runs 13 residues. This chain joins TRBV19 and TRBJ2-3, with TRBD2 matching 7 bases. This sample comprised PBMCs, obtained 5 to 6 days after the first yellow fever vaccination. The source is a man younger than 30 who received the YFV17D yellow fever vaccine. For the CDR3, the DNA is TGTGCCAGTAGTCGGGCGGGGGCAGATACGCAGTATTTT. It specifies CASSRAGADTQYF.